This TCR beta chain appears in the sequencing data of a study of shared clonotypes between healthy human individuals. Study-level background: The study used three CD4 naive, three CD4 memory, two CD8 naive and one CD8 memory plate per donor. Study findings and constraints: Of the naive CD4 clonotypes, around 4.8% were shared across four donors. Among non-shared clonotypes, generation probabilities were lower than among those shared by all four donors.

Naive CD8 cells, CD45RO-negative and positively selected for CCR7, excluded terminally differentiated effector memory CD45RA+ cells. This clone showed up just once. The antigen is undetermined. This CDR3 contains 15 residues. Germline values: CDR1 LNHDA, CDR2 SQIVND (reference sequence). The V gene end was trimmed by 6 bases and the J gene end by 5 bases; junction bases not matched to a gene: 12. Clones were sequenced by immunoSEQ multiplex PCR, and TCRdb holds only the in-frame ones, with some missing. The table lists more than 2 million clones, over 85% of them singletons. The V gene is TRBV19, the J gene TRBJ2-5, with 7 bases aligning to TRBD2. The TCR sequence derives from a man aged 18 to 30 in good health. Some clones in this sample may be carry-over from other donors' samples. The material sequenced was naive CD8+ T cells from PBMCs. As DNA, the CDR3 is TGTGCCAGTAGCCCTATGGCGGGAGAAGGGGAGACCCAGTACTTC. It yields the protein CASSPMAGEGETQYF.